This T cell receptor beta chain was sequenced during a study of technical replicates of blood from a handful of donors. The repertoire was sequenced with immunoSEQ multiplex PCR; TCRdb's copy has only in-frame clones and lacks some. The repertoire holds over 80,000 clones, with roughly 96% as singletons. Germline V lookup: CDR1 MNHEY, CDR2 SMNVEV (reference sequence). CDR3 size: 18 residues. V lost 2 bases and J 2 bases, leaving 22 bases between the germline ends. The chain combines TRBV27 with TRBJ2-7, with a possible D match to TRBD2 (6 bases). The clonotype comes from a human donor in good health. Sample: T cells isolated from PBMCs. For the CDR3, the DNA is TGTGCCAGCAGTTTAAGGGGAGCGGGCCTTTATGGGACCTACGAGCAGTACTTC. It is translated as CASSLRGAGLYGTYEQYF.